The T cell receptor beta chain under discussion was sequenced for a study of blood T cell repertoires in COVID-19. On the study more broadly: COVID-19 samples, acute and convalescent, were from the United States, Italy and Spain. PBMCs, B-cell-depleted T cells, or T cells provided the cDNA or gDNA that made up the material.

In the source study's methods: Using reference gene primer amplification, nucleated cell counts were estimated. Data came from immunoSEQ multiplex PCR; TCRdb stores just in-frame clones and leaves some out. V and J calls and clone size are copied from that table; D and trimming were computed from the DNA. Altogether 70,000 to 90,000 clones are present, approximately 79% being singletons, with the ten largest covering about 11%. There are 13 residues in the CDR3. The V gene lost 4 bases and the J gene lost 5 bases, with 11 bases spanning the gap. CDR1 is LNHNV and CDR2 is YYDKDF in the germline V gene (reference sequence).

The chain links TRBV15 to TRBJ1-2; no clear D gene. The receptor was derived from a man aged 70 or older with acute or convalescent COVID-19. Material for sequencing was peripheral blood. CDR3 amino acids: CATSIGGQYGYTF. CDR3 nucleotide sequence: TGTGCCACCAGCATTGGAGGGCAATATGGCTACACCTTC.